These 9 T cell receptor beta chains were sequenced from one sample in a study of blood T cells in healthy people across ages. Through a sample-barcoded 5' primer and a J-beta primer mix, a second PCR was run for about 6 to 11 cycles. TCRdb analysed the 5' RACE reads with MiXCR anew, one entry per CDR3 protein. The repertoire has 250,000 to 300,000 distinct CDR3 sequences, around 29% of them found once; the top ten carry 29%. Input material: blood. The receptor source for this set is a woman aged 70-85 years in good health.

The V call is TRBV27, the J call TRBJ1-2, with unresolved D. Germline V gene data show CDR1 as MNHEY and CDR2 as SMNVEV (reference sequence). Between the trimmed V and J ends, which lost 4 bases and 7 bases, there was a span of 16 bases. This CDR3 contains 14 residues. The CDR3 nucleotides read TGTGCCAGCAGTTCCATGGGAGGGTCTAGTGGCTACACCTTC. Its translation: CASSSMGGSSGYTF.

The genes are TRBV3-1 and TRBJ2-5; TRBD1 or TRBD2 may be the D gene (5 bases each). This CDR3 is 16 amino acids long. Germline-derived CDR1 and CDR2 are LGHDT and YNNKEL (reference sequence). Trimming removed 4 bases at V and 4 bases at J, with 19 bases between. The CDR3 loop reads CASSPRLTSGGETQYF. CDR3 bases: TGTGCCAGCAGCCCAAGGCTCACGTCTGGGGGAGAGACCCAGTACTTC.

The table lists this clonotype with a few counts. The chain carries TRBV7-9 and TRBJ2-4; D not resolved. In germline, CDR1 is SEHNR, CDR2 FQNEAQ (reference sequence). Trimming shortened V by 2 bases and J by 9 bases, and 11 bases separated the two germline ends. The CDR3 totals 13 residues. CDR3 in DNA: TGTGCCAGCAGCTTACCCGAGAACGGCATTCAGTACTTC. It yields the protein CASSLPENGIQYF.

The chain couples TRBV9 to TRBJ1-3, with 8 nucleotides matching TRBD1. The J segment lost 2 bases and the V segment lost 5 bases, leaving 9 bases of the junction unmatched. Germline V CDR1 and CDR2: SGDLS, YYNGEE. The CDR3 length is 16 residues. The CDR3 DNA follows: TGTGCCAGCAGTGCTGGGGACAGGCGGCCTGGAAACACCATATATTTT. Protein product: CASSAGDRRPGNTIYF.

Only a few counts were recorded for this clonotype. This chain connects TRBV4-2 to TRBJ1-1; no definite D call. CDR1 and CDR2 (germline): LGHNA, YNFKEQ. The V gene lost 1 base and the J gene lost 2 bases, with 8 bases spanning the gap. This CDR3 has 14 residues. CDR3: CASSQAVVNTEAFF. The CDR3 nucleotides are TGTGCCAGCAGCCAAGCGGTAGTTAACACTGAAGCTTTCTTT.

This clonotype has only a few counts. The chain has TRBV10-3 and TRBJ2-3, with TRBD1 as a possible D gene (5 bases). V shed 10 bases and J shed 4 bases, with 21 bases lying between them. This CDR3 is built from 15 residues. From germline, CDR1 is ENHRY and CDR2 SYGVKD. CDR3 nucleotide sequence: TGTGCCACCAAAAGTTTTGGGCAGGGCGCAGATACGCAGTATTTT. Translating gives CATKSFGQGADTQYF.

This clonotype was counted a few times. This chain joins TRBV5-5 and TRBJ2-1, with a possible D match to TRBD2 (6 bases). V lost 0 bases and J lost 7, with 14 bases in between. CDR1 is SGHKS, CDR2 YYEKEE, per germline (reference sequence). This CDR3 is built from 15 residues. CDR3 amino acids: CASSLGLAIPNEQFF. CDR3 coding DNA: TGTGCCAGCAGCTTGGGGCTAGCGATCCCAAATGAGCAGTTCTTC.

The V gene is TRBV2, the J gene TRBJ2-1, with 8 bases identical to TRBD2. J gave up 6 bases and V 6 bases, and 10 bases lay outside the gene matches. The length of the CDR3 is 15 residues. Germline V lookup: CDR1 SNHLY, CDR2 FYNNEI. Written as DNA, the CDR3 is TGTGCCAGCAGAACCGGGACTAGGGCGTCCAATGAGCAGTTCTTC. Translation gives CASRTGTRASNEQFF. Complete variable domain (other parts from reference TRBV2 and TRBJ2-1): EPEVTQTPSHQVTQMGQEVILRCVPISNHLYFYWYRQILGQKVEFLVSFYNNEISEKSEIFDDQFSVERPDGSNFTLKIRSTKLEDSAMYFCASRTGTRASNEQFFGPGTRLTVL.

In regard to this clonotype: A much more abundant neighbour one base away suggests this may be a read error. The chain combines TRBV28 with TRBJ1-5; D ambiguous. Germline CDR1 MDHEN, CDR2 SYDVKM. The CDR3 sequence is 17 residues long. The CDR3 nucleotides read TGTGCCAGCAACCCGTTAGCCCGGAGGGATAGCAATCGGCCCCAGCATTTT. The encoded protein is CASNPLARRDSNRPQHF.